The TCR beta chain described here comes from a study of molecular identifiers for immune sequencing clone quantification. At the level of the study: With replicates, the RNA of about 21,000 or 97,000 naive CD8 cells was split five ways and four were sequenced. The study, taken as a whole, reports: Whereas clones above 20 RNA copies held under 1% of naive-cell molecules, they held over 98% of effector molecules.

Germline V lookup: CDR1 DFQATT, CDR2 SNEGSKA (reference sequence). Between the trimmed V and J ends, which lost 2 bases and 3 bases, there was a span of 17 bases. This CDR3 has 15 amino acids. Of note for this clonotype: Its specificity is not known. This may stem from a read error, because a much larger clone lies one nucleotide away.

TCRdb analysed the PCR reads with MiXCR anew, one entry per CDR3 protein. Of over 600,000 distinct CDR3 sequences in the sample, roughly 21% are singletons; the top ten hold roughly 0.83%. The chain couples TRBV20-1 to TRBJ2-7, with D tentatively TRBD1 (5 bases). This sequence originates from a human donor in good health. Some libraries in this study had Jurkat cell RNA spiked in. Sequencing was done on a sample of naive CD8+ T cells from blood, with Jurkat cell RNA spiked in. Subset described: FACS-sorted CD8+CD4-CCR7+CD45RA+ naive T cells. The DNA of the CDR3 is TGCAGTGCTAGAACACAGGAAGGGGCTTTCTACGAGCAGTACTTC. Its protein product is CSARTQEGAFYEQYF.